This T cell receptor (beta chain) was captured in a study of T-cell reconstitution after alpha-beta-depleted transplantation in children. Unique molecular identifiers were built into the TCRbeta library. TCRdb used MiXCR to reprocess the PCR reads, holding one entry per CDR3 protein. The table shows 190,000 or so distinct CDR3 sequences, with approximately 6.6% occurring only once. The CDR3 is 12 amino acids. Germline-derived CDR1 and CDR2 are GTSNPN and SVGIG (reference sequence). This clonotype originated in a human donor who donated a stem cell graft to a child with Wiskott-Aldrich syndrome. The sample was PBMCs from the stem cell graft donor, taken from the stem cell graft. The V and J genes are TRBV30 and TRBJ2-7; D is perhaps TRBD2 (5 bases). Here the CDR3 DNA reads TGTGCACTCGTAAGGACTCGCAACGAGCAGTACTTC. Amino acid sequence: CALVRTRNEQYF.